This T cell receptor (beta chain) derives from a study of response to subunit inactivated influenza vaccine (dated by TCRdb to 2016 to 2018). Concerning the study at large: Deep quantitative profiling of the T cell receptor repertoire was used in the study to follow responses to a trivalent subunit inactivated influenza vaccine. Results and caveats for the whole study, not just this receptor: The authors proposed that each seasonal influenza vaccination may bring in only a limited number of new T cells.

This specimen's time point label, per the study, means: 45 days after influenza vaccine administration. As regards this clonotype: Its antigen is not yet known. There are no base qualities to consult, and no much larger clone falls within one base.

V is clipped by 0 bases and J by 5 bases, and the sequence between their germline boundaries is 10 bases long. From the germline V gene, CDR1 is SGHAT and CDR2 is FQNNGV. The CDR3 measures 14 amino acids from cysteine to phenylalanine. Only the CDR3 DNA is retained, 42 bases long and in frame from the first base. The library came from RT-PCR. The reads were generated on an Illumina HiSeq 2500. The public reads were reprocessed in TCRdb via fastp at Q25 and MiXCR, keeping in-frame beta chains. CDR3 protein sequences are deduplicated, and each keeps its most common genes and DNA. For this sample there are 540,000 or so distinct CDR3 sequences; approximately 12% appear just once. Together, the top ten hold under 15% of the sample.

This sample comprised PBMCs from blood, obtained roughly 45 days after vaccination. The receptor's source is a man aged 50 to 59 who received an inactivated influenza vaccine. Donor details come from another sample of the same person, matched by shared clones. The sequence links TRBV11-2 to TRBJ2-5; the D gene cannot be named for sure. Here is the DNA: TGTGCCAGCAGCTTAGAAGCTCAGTGGGAGACCCAGTACTTC. It translates as CASSLEAQWETQYF.